This T cell receptor (beta chain) was identified during a study of blood T cell repertoires in COVID-19. Study-wide background: Researchers got acute and convalescent COVID-19 samples from the United States, Italy and Spain. Sample material is recorded as cDNA or gDNA derived from T cells, B-cell-depleted T cells, or PBMCs.

Under the authors' procedure: Scientists estimated how many nucleated cells there were by amplifying reference gene primers. Assay: immunoSEQ multiplex PCR; the TCRdb copy retains only in-frame clones and omits some. The V and J calls and clone size come from that table; D and trimming were worked out from the DNA. This sample has over 200,000 clones, with more than 65% found just once. This clone was seen only a few times. The sample comprised peripheral blood. The TCR comes from a man aged 40-55 years who had recovered from COVID-19.

In nucleotides, the CDR3 is TGTGCCAGCAGCTTTCACAGGGGTATATTGTCCGGGGAGCTGTTTTTT. As protein: CASSFHRGILSGELFF. The chain employs TRBV7-9 and TRBJ2-2; the match to TRBD1 covers 7 bases. V dropped 3 bases and J dropped 6; count of bases not matched to a gene: 10. Germline CDR1 is SEHNR and CDR2 is FQNEAQ (reference sequence). The CDR3 runs to 16 residues.